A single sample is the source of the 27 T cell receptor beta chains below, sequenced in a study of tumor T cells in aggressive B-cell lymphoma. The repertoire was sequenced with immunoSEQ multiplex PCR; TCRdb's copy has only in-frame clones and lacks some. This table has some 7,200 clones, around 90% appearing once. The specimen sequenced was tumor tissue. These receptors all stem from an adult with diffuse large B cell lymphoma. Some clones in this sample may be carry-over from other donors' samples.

Here the CDR3 reads CASSRLGGNEQFF. Written as DNA, the CDR3 is TGTGCCAGCAGCCGACTCGGGGGGAATGAGCAGTTCTTC. The V gene is TRBV11-3, the J gene TRBJ2-1; TRBD2 matches at 7 bases. CDR3 length: 13 residues. The ends lost 5 bases at V and 7 bases at J; junction bases unmatched: 5. Looked up from germline, CDR1 is SGHNT and CDR2 is YENEEA.

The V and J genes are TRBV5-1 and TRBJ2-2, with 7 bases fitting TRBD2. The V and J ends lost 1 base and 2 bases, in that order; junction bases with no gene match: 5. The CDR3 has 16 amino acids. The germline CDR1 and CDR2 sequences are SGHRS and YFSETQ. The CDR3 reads CASSLISGENTGELFF. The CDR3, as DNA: TGCGCCAGCAGCTTGATAAGCGGGGAAAACACCGGGGAGCTGTTTTTT.

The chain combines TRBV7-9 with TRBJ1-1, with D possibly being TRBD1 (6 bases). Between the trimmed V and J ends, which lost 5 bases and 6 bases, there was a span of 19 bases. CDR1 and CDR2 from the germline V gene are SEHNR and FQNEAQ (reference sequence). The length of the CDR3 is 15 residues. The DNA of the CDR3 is TGTGCCAGCAGCAAACCCCGGACAGCGGGAGCTGAAGCTTTCTTT. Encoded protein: CASSKPRTAGAEAFF.

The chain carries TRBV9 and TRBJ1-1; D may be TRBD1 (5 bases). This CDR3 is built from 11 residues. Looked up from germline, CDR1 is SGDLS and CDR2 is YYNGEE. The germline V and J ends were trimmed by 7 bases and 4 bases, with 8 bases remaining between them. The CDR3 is CASGGATEAFF. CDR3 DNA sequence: TGTGCCAGCGGAGGGGCCACTGAAGCTTTCTTT.

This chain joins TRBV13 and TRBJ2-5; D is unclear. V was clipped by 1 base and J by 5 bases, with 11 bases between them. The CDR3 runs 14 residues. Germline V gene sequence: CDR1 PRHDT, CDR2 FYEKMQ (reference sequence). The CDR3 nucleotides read TGTGCCAGCAGCTTAGAGCAGCGTGGGGAGACCCAGTACTTC. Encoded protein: CASSLEQRGETQYF. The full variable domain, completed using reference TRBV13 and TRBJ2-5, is AAGVIQSPRHLIKEKRETATLKCYPIPRHDTVYWYQQGPGQDPQFLISFYEKMQSDKGSIPDRFSAQQFSDYHSELNMSSLELGDSALYFCASSLEQRGETQYFGPGTRLLVL.

DNA of the CDR3: TGTGCCACCAGCAGAGGGACAGGTAATCAAGAGACCCAGTACTTC. Translated, it gives CATSRGTGNQETQYF. This chain links TRBV15 with TRBJ2-5; 7 nucleotides align to TRBD1. V lost 1 base and J lost 2; bases outside the gene matches: 4. Germline CDR1 and CDR2: LNHNV and YYDKDF (reference sequence). The CDR3 contains 15 residues.

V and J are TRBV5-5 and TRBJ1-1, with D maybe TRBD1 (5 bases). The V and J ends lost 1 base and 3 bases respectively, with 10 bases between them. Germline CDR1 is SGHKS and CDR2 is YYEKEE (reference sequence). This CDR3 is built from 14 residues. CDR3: CASSLSWGDTEAFF. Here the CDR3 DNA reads TGTGCCAGCAGCTTGTCTTGGGGGGACACTGAAGCTTTCTTT.

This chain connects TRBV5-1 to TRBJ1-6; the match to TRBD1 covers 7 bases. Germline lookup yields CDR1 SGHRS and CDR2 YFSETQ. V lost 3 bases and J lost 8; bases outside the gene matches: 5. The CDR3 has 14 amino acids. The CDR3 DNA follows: TGCGCCAGCAGCTCCACAGGGGCAGATTCACCCCTCCACTTT. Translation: CASSSTGADSPLHF.

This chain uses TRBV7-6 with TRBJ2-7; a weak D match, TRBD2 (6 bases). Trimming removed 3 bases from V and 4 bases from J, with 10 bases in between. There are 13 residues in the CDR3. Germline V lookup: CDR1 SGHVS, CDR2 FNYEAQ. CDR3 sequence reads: CASSFGGAYEQYF. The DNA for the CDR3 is TGTGCCAGCAGCTTCGGCGGGGCGTACGAGCAGTACTTC.

In nucleotides, the CDR3 is TGTGCCAGCTACGATAGCGGGGGTAGGGAGACCCAGTACTTC. Protein sequence: CASYDSGGRETQYF. The V gene is TRBV28, the J gene TRBJ2-5, with 9 bases matching TRBD2. The CDR3 runs 14 residues. Germline values: CDR1 MDHEN, CDR2 SYDVKM. With 8 bases clipped from V and 5 bases from J, the junction kept 9 bases outside the gene matches.

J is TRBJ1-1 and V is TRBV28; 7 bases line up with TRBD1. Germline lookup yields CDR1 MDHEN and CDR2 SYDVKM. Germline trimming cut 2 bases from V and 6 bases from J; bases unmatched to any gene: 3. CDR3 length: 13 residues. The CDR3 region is CASSLDRDAEAFF. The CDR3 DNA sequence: TGTGCCAGCAGTTTAGACAGGGACGCTGAAGCTTTCTTT.

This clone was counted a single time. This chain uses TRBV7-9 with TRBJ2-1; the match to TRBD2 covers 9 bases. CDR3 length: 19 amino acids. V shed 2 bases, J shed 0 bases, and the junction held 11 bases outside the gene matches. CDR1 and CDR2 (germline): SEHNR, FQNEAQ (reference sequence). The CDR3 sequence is CASSLSGLAPRSSYNEQFF. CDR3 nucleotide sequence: TGTGCCAGCAGCTTATCGGGACTAGCACCCAGGAGCTCCTACAATGAGCAGTTCTTC.

The chain's CDR3 is CASVGGFYGYTF. CDR3 nucleotide sequence: TGTGCCAGCGTGGGGGGATTTTATGGCTACACCTTC. V gene TRBV6-6 combines with J gene TRBJ1-2; tentative D call: TRBD1 (5 bases). Trimming shortened V by 8 bases and J by 5 bases, and 12 bases separated the two germline ends. The CDR3 totals 12 residues. From germline, CDR1 is MNHNY and CDR2 SVGAGI (reference sequence).

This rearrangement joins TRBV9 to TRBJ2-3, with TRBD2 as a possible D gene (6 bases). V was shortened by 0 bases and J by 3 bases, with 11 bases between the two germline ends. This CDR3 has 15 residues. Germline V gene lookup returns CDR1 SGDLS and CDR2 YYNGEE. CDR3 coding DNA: TGTGCCAGCAGCGTAGCCTCGGGAGCTACAGATACGCAGTATTTT. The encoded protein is CASSVASGATDTQYF.

In DNA form, the CDR3 reads TGTGCCAGCTCTACCGGGACAGGGGCCCACGAGCAGTACTTC. It is translated as CASSTGTGAHEQYF. V and J are TRBV7-3 and TRBJ2-7, with TRBD1 matching 10 bases. Germline V gives CDR1 SGHTA, CDR2 FQGTGA. V was pared by 8 bases and J by 5 bases, with 9 bases of the junction left unmatched. The CDR3 has 14 amino acids.

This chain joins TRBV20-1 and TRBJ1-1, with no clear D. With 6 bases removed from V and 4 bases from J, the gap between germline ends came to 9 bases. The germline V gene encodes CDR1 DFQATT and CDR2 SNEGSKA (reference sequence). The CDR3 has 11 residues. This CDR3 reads CSARRFTEAFF. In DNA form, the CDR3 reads TGCAGTGCCCGCAGGTTCACTGAAGCTTTCTTT.

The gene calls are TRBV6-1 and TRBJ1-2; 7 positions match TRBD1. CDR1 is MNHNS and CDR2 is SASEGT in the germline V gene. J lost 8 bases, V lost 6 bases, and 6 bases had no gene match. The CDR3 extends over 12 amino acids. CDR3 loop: CASSLTGPGYTF. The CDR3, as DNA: TGTGCCAGCAGCTTGACAGGGCCCGGCTACACCTTC.

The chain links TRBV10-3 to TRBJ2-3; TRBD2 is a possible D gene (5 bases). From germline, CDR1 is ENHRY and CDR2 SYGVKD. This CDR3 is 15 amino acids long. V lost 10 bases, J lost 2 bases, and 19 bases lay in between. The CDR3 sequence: CATKDGDLATDTQYF. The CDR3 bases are TGTGCCACCAAGGATGGGGATCTAGCCACAGATACGCAGTATTTT.

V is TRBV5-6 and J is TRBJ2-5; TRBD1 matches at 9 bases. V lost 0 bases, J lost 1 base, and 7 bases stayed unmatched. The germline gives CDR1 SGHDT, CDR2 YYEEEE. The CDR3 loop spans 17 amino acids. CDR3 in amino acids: CASSLDFIQGAQETQYF. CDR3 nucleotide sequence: TGTGCCAGCAGCTTGGACTTTATACAGGGGGCCCAAGAGACCCAGTACTTC. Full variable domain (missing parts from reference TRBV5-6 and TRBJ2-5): DAGVTQSPTHLIKTRGQQVTLRCSPKSGHDTVSWYQQALGQGPQFIFQYYEEEERQRGNFPDRFSGHQFPNYSSELNVNALLLGDSALYLCASSLDFIQGAQETQYFGPGTRLLVL.

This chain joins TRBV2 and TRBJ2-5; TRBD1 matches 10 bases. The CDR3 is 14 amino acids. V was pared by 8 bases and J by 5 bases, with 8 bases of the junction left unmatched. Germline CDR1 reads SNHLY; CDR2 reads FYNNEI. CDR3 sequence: CASGKTGGLETQYF. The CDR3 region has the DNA TGTGCCAGCGGCAAGACAGGGGGCTTGGAGACCCAGTACTTC.

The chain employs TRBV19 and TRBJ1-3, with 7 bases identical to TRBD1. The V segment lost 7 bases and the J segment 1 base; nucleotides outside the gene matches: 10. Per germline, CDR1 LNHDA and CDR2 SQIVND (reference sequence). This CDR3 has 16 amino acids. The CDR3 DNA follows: TGTGCCAGTAAACCTCTCGGGACAGTGTCTGGAAACACCATATATTTT. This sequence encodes CASKPLGTVSGNTIYF.

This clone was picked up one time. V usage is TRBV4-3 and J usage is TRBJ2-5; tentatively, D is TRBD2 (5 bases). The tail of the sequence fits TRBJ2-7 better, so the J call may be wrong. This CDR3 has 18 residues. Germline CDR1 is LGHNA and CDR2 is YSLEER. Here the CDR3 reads CASSQEDVRLSYSYEQYF. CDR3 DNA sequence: TGCGCCAGCAGCCAAGAAGATGTCAGACTATCATATTCCTACGAGCAGTACTTC.

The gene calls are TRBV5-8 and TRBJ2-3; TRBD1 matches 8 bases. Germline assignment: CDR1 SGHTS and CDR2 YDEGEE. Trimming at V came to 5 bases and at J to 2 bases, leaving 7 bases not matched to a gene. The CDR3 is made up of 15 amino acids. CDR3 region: CASSYRGMVTDTQYF. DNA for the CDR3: TGTGCCAGCAGTTACAGGGGGATGGTCACAGATACGCAGTATTTT.

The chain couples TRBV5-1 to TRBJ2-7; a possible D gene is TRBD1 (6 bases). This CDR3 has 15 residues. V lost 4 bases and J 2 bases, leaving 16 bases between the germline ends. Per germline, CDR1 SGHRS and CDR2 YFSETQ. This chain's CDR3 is CASSPTTGGAYEQYF. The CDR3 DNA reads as TGCGCCAGCAGCCCGACGACAGGTGGGGCCTACGAGCAGTACTTC.

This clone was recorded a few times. CDR3 in amino acids: CASSLVTGGNIQYF. DNA for the CDR3: TGTGCCAGCAGCTTAGTAACAGGGGGAAACATTCAGTACTTC. The rearrangement links TRBV7-9 to TRBJ2-4; 8 bases align to TRBD1. V shed 1 base, J shed 6 bases, and the junction held 2 bases outside the gene matches. Germline CDR1 is SEHNR and CDR2 is FQNEAQ (reference sequence). This CDR3 region has 14 residues.

The CDR3 protein is CASSHPRWGGGDEQFF. Here the CDR3 DNA reads TGCGCCAGCAGCCACCCCAGGTGGGGGGGAGGGGATGAGCAGTTCTTC. The chain couples TRBV4-3 to TRBJ2-1; 7 bases line up with TRBD2. Per germline, CDR1 LGHNA and CDR2 YSLEER. The CDR3 totals 16 residues. The junction had 13 bases not matched to a gene; V was cut back by 3 bases and J by 8 bases.

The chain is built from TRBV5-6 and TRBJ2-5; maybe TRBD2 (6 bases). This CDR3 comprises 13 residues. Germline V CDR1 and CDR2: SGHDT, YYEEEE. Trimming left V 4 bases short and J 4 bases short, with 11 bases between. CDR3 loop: CASSPRGRETQYF. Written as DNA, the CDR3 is TGTGCCAGCAGCCCCCGGGGGAGAGAGACCCAGTACTTC.